This T cell receptor beta chain was sequenced during a study of blood T cell repertoires in COVID-19. Study-wide background: PBMCs, B-cell-depleted T cells, or T cells were the source of the cDNA or gDNA that made up the material.

This CDR3 has 16 residues. V was shortened by 1 base and J by 0 bases, with 12 bases between the two germline ends. Germline-derived CDR1 and CDR2 are SGHAT and FQNNGV. Assay: immunoSEQ multiplex PCR; the TCRdb copy retains only in-frame clones and omits some. Of more than 120,000 clones in the sample, 80% to 90% were seen once. The V gene is TRBV11-2, the J gene TRBJ1-1; maybe TRBD1 (6 bases). The receptor's source is a woman aged 45 to 65 with acute or convalescent COVID-19. Sequences were obtained from peripheral blood. This chain's CDR3 is CASSLGWQGLNTEAFF. Written as DNA, the CDR3 is TGTGCCAGCAGCTTAGGATGGCAGGGGTTGAACACTGAAGCTTTCTTT.